These 18 T cell receptor beta chains were all obtained from the same sample, sequenced in a study of monozygotic twins with inflammatory bowel disease. TCRdb reprocessed the 5' RACE reads, with one entry per CDR3 protein and no DNA. The listing contains approximately 330,000 distinct CDR3 sequences. Sequencing was done on a sample of blood. All receptors derive from a human donor with ulcerative colitis or Crohn's disease, or a healthy co-twin of an affected twin (not recorded which).

The CDR3 here is CSARGGQGARVNQPQHF. The V and J genes are TRBV20-1 and TRBJ1-5; checking the TCRdb D call of TRBD1 is not possible without DNA. The CDR3 is made up of 17 amino acids. Germline CDR1 DFQATT, CDR2 SNEGSKA (reference sequence).

The V call is TRBV3-1, the J call TRBJ2-5; TCRdb picks TRBD2, but there is no DNA to check that call. CDR1 is LGHDT and CDR2 is YNNKEL in the germline V gene (reference sequence). The CDR3 covers 17 residues. CDR3 residues: CASSPFPGLADQETQYF.

CDR3 region: CSVEAGGPTHEQFF. The chain employs TRBV29-1 and TRBJ2-1. Germline assignment: CDR1 SQVTM and CDR2 ANQGSEA. The CDR3 extends over 14 amino acids.

This chain joins TRBV28 and TRBJ2-2; TCRdb reports TRBD1, a call that lacks DNA to check it against. The CDR3 is 16 amino acids. Germline loops: CDR1 MDHEN, CDR2 SYDVKM. CDR3 in amino acids: CASTQWDDTDTGELFF.

V and J are TRBV5-5 and TRBJ2-7; there is no DNA to check the TCRdb D call of TRBD1. Per the germline V gene, CDR1 is SGHKS and CDR2 is YYEKEE (reference sequence). This CDR3 region has 11 residues. The CDR3 is CASSLRQEQYF.

The V gene is TRBV4-1, the J gene TRBJ1-3; TCRdb picks TRBD1, but there is no DNA to check that call. This CDR3 region has 14 residues. The germline V gene encodes CDR1 MGHRA and CDR2 YSYEKL. CDR3 loop: CASSRVTGNKAIYF.

This rearrangement joins TRBV20-1 to TRBJ2-5; checking the TCRdb D call of TRBD2 is not possible without DNA. Looked up from germline, CDR1 is DFQATT and CDR2 is SNEGSKA (reference sequence). The CDR3 has 14 amino acids. CDR3 sequence: CSARTGTRLETQYF.

This rearrangement joins TRBV4-1 to TRBJ2-1; without DNA, the TCRdb call of TRBD2 cannot be checked. This CDR3 region has 20 residues. Germline V lookup: CDR1 MGHRA, CDR2 YSYEKL. The CDR3 loop is CASSQSPGLAGVSSYNEQFF.

The chain joins TRBV5-1 to TRBJ2-7; the D call from TCRdb, TRBD1, cannot be confirmed without DNA. CDR3 length equals 14 residues. Germline loops: CDR1 SGHRS, CDR2 YFSETQ. The CDR3 sequence: CASSLQGNLYEQYF.

The genes are TRBV11-2 and TRBJ1-2; the D call from TCRdb, TRBD1, cannot be confirmed without DNA. Per germline, CDR1 SGHAT and CDR2 FQNNGV. CDR3 length equals 19 residues. CDR3 protein: CASSLSPYPGQEQPYGYTF.

This CDR3 reads CASSLISGRAVGELFF. The chain links TRBV5-1 to TRBJ2-2; checking the TCRdb D call of TRBD2 is not possible without DNA. The CDR3 spans 16 residues. CDR1 and CDR2 (germline): SGHRS, YFSETQ.

This chain links TRBV27 with TRBJ2-2; the TRBD2 assignment by TCRdb is unverifiable without DNA. The germline gives CDR1 MNHEY, CDR2 SMNVEV (reference sequence). CDR3 length: 14 residues. The CDR3 is CASRPNSGTGELFF.

This chain uses TRBV20-1 with TRBJ2-5. Germline V CDR1 and CDR2: DFQATT, SNEGSKA (reference sequence). This CDR3 has 13 residues. The chain's CDR3 is CSAIRLIQETQYF.

The chain employs TRBV5-1 and TRBJ2-3. The CDR3 covers 12 residues. The germline V gene has CDR1 SGHRS and CDR2 YFSETQ. The CDR3 sequence is CASSLAGNTQYF.

This chain links TRBV4-1 with TRBJ1-4; TCRdb selects TRBD1, and the lack of DNA leaves this call unchecked. The CDR3 length is 17 residues. Germline V gives CDR1 MGHRA, CDR2 YSYEKL. CDR3 protein: CASSQGYPGQGNEKLFF.

This rearrangement joins TRBV29-1 to TRBJ1-5. CDR1 is SQVTM, CDR2 ANQGSEA, per germline. This CDR3 has 15 amino acids. The CDR3: CSVKVSVLPNQPQHF.

The chain uses TRBV7-6 and TRBJ2-5; TCRdb's D call of TRBD1 is untestable without DNA. The CDR3 runs to 18 residues. CDR1 SGHVS and CDR2 FNYEAQ come from the germline V gene. The CDR3 reads CASTPFMGRKQGGETHYF.

The chain has TRBV7-2 and TRBJ2-7; TCRdb reports TRBD1, a call that lacks DNA to check it against. The CDR3 extends over 14 amino acids. Germline V lookup: CDR1 SGHTA, CDR2 FQGNSA. CDR3 sequence: CASSFNRGHEEQYF. Full variable domain (remainder filled in from reference TRBV7-2 and TRBJ2-7): GAGVSQSPSNKVTEKGKDVELRCDPISGHTALYWYRQSLGQGLEFLIYFQGNSAPDKSGLPSDRFSAERTGGSVSTLTIQRTQQEDSAVYLCASSFNRGHEEQYFGPGTRLTVT.